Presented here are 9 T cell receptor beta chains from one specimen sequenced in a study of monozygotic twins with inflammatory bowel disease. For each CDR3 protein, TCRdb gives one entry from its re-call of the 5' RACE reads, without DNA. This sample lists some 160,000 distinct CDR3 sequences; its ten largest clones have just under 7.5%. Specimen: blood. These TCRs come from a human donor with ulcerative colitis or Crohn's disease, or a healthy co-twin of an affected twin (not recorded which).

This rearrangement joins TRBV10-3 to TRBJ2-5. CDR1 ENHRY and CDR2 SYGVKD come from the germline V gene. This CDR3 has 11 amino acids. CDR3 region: CATGLSETQYF.

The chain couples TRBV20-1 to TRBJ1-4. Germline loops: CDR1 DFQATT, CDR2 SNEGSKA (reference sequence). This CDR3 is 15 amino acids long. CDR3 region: CSARDDKTTNEKLFF.

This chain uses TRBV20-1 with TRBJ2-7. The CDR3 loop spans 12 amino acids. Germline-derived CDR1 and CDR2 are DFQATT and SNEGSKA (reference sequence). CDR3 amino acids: CSARGVPYEQYF.

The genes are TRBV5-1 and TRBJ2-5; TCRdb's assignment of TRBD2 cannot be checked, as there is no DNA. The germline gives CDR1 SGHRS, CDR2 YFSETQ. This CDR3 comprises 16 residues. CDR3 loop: CASSLYTAAREETQYF. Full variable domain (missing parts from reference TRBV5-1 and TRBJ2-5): KAGVTQTPRYLIKTRGQQVTLSCSPISGHRSVSWYQQTPGQGLQFLFEYFSETQRNKGNFPGRFSGRQFSNSRSEMNVSTLELGDSALYLCASSLYTAAREETQYFGPGTRLLVL.

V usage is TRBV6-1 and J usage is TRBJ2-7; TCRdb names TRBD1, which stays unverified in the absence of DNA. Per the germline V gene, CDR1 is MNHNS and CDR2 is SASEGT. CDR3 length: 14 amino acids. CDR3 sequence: CASSTRDVSYEQYF.

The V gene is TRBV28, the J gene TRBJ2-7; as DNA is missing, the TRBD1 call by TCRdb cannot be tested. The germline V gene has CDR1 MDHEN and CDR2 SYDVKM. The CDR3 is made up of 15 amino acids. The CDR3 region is CASSLRQGFVHEQYF. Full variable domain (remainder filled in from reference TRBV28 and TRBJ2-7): DVKVTQSSRYLVKRTGEKVFLECVQDMDHENMFWYRQDPGLGLRLIYFSYDVKMKEKGDIPEGYSVSREKKERFSLILESASTNQTSMYLCASSLRQGFVHEQYFGPGTRLTVT.

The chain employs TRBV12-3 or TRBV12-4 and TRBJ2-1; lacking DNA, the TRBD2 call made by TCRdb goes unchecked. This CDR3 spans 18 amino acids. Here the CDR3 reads CASSSGLAGASSYNEQFF.

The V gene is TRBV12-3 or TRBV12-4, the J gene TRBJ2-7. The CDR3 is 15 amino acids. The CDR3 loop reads CASSFRGGAVNEQYF.

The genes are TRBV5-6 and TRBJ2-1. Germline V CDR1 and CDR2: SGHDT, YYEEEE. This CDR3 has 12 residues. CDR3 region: CASSLEVNEQFF. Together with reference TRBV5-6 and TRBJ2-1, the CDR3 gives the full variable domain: DAGVTQSPTHLIKTRGQQVTLRCSPKSGHDTVSWYQQALGQGPQFIFQYYEEEERQRGNFPDRFSGHQFPNYSSELNVNALLLGDSALYLCASSLEVNEQFFGPGTRLTVL.